This paragraph reports one T cell receptor beta chain. Its recognized antigen is unknown. Base qualities are not at hand, and no much larger clone is one base apart. The germline V gene specifies SNHLY as CDR1 and FYNNEI as CDR2. Inclusive of the bounding cysteine and phenylalanine, the CDR3 is 16 residues long. Only CDR3 DNA is held: 48 bases, read in frame from base 1. V is reduced by 2 bases and J by 4 bases, leaving a spacing of 17 bases between them. This sample was included in a study of blood T cell repertoires in COVID-19 (dated by TCRdb to about 2020). About the study as a whole: Samples covering the acute and convalescent phases of COVID-19 were provided by collaborators in the United States, Italy and Spain. The prospective study material was composed of cDNA or gDNA derived from T cells, B-cell-depleted T cells, or PBMCs. Subjects who had been exposed to COVID-19, were actively infected with it, or had recovered from it provided the deeply sampled blood TCRbeta repertoires that made up the dataset. The repertoires were released in a freely available public database meant as a resource for research on the immune response to SARS-CoV-2. The samples were drawn from two sources: the first 160 participants of the ongoing ImmuneRACE study, and 1,000 to 1,500 subjects contributed by 6 global collaborators. Sample metadata almost always included a de-identified subject ID, COVID-19 status, age in years and sex. Where available, HLA class I and class II types were taken from metadata supplied by the sample provider and were not determined by assay-based typing. General conclusions and limits of the study: The amount of clinical and demographic metadata varied by source and participant and was provided uncurated.

Collaborating institutions collected whole blood in K2EDTA tubes following their own protocols. Collaborator samples were shipped for TCRbeta analysis as frozen whole blood, isolated PBMCs, or DNA extracted from either sample type. TCRbeta CDR3 regions were amplified from genomic DNA using the immunoSEQ Assay, a bias-controlled multiplex PCR. The paper's data handling went like this. The number of nucleated cells in each sample was estimated from the amplification of reference gene primers within the assay. To quantify the absolute abundance of each unique TCRbeta CDR3 rearrangement, sequence reads were collapsed and filtered. Productive Simpson clonality was computed per sample as the square root of Simpson's diversity index over productive rearrangements. Drawn from immuneACCESS, this table holds only the in-frame rearrangements with V and J called that TCRdb kept. Clones are partly lost; checked studies trace under half to an unresolved V gene and leave the rest unexplained. D and trimming come from the DNA, and the V and J calls and clone size come from that table. This sample has some 200,000 clones in its table, and 70% to 85% of those were observed once. The ten largest account for roughly 9.2% of the sample.

Rearrangement joined TRBV2 to TRBJ2-5, with TRBD2 as a weak D call on 5 bases. This receptor was identified in a woman of 80 years or more with acute or convalescent COVID-19. Specimen: peripheral blood. The CDR3 protein sequence reads: CASSEPDGKSGETQYF. The nucleotide sequence is TGTGCCAGCAGTGAACCCGACGGGAAGAGCGGAGAGACCCAGTACTTC.